Given below is one T cell receptor beta chain in context. What it binds is not known. This specimen includes other DNA sequences encoding the same CDR3. The data originate from a study of cytomegalovirus exposure and HLA in healthy donors. Study-level results: 87-base-pair reads could not separate some V segments, including TRBV6-2 and TRBV6-3.

Vbeta (60) and Jbeta (13) primers were used in the PCR. The method was immunoSEQ multiplex PCR; TCRdb's version includes in-frame clones alone and lacks a portion of them. The table shows about 180,000 clones, with under 85% occurring only once. The CDR3 has 14 residues. V was shortened by 6 bases and J by 3 bases, with 14 bases between the two germline ends. Germline V lookup: CDR1 SNHLY, CDR2 FYNNEI. The sequence came from a male donor in good health and CMV-seronegative. The genes are TRBV2 and TRBJ1-2; D perhaps matches TRBD1 (6 bases). Sequencing was performed on PBMCs. This chain's CDR3 is CASSAWQGHYGYTF. The CDR3 DNA reads TGTGCCAGCAGCGCGTGGCAGGGGCACTATGGCTACACCTTC.